Following are 12 T cell receptor beta chains from one sample sequenced in a study of blood T cell repertoires in COVID-19. Using immunoSEQ multiplex PCR, the repertoire was profiled, and TCRdb retains in-frame clones only, with some absent. The repertoire includes 300,000 to 450,000 clones, around 90% of them detected once, and about 3% sits in the top ten. Specimen: peripheral blood. The source is a human donor in a cohort sampled during active COVID-19.

The chain has TRBV5-1 and TRBJ1-1; no firm D call. Trimming took off 3 bases at V and 8 bases at J, with 14 bases between the two ends. Germline CDR1 reads SGHRS; CDR2 reads YFSETQ. The CDR3 loop spans 13 amino acids. For the CDR3, the DNA is TGCGCCAGCAGCTCCACGAGAAACCCCGAAGCTTTCTTT. Encoded protein: CASSSTRNPEAFF.

This chain uses TRBV4-2 with TRBJ2-7, with TRBD1 matching 9 bases. The CDR3 totals 16 residues. Germline V lookup: CDR1 LGHNA, CDR2 YNFKEQ. The V gene end was trimmed by 0 bases and the J gene end by 5 bases; junction bases not matched to a gene: 8. In nucleotides, the CDR3 is TGTGCCAGCAGCCAAGAATTGGGGACAGGGCGCGACGAGCAGTACTTC. Translated, it gives CASSQELGTGRDEQYF.

This clone was seen a single time. The J gene is TRBJ2-1, the V gene TRBV11-2; 9 nucleotides align to TRBD2. The V gene's germline CDR1 is SGHAT and CDR2 FQNNGV. The CDR3 runs 14 residues. The ends lost 0 bases at V and 10 bases at J; junction bases unmatched: 4. CDR3 in amino acids: CASSLERGGGEQFF. Written as DNA, the CDR3 is TGTGCCAGCAGCTTAGAGCGGGGGGGAGGGGAGCAGTTCTTC.

The J gene is TRBJ1-1, the V gene TRBV11-1; TRBD1 matches at 9 bases. This CDR3 has 13 amino acids. Germline trimming cut 5 bases from V and 7 bases from J; bases unmatched to any gene: 5. From germline, CDR1 is SGHAT and CDR2 FQDESV (reference sequence). CDR3 nucleotides: TGTGCCAGCAGCCCTCACAGGGGGCATGAAGCTTTCTTT. Amino acids: CASSPHRGHEAFF.

The CDR3 sequence: CASTMSGQRGVNTEAFF. The CDR3 DNA sequence: TGTGCCAGTACCATGAGCGGGCAACGAGGGGTGAACACTGAAGCTTTCTTT. The V and J genes are TRBV19 and TRBJ1-1; D may be TRBD1 (5 bases). Germline V CDR1 and CDR2: LNHDA, SQIVND (reference sequence). The CDR3 loop spans 17 amino acids. V shed 7 bases and J shed 0 bases, with 21 bases lying between them. Using reference TRBV19 and TRBJ1-1 for the parts outside the CDR3, the full variable domain is DGGITQSPKYLFRKEGQNVTLSCEQNLNHDAMYWYRQDPGQGLRLIYYSQIVNDFQKGDIAEGYSVSREKKESFPLTVTSAQKNPTAFYLCASTMSGQRGVNTEAFFGQGTRLTVV.

On this clone: The junction does not match germline at one end; this may be a read error. The chain employs TRBV19 and TRBJ1-5; 9 positions agree with TRBD1. Germline V CDR1 and CDR2: LNHDA, SQIVND (reference sequence). CDR3 length: 16 amino acids. As DNA, the CDR3 is TGTGCCAGTAGAGGGTTGGGACAGGGCAGCAGTCAGCCCCAGCATTTT. Translation gives CASRGLGQGSSQPQHF.

The J gene is TRBJ2-1, the V gene TRBV7-8; 9 bases match TRBD2. This CDR3 has 16 residues. Germline V gives CDR1 SGHVS, CDR2 FQNEAQ. Trimming at V came to 7 bases and at J to 4 bases, leaving 11 bases not matched to a gene. The DNA for the CDR3 is TGTGCCAGCATCGCGACGACTAGCGGAATATACAATGAGCAGTTCTTC. Residues: CASIATTSGIYNEQFF.

This clone appeared a single time. The chain employs TRBV5-6 and TRBJ1-4, with D hard to call. The CDR3 is 14 residues long. Germline V gene lookup returns CDR1 SGHDT and CDR2 YYEEEE. Trimming shortened V by 0 bases and J by 1 base, and 4 bases separated the two germline ends. The CDR3 DNA is TGTGCCAGCAGCTTGGGTCAAACTAATGAAAAACTGTTTTTT. It translates to CASSLGQTNEKLFF.

CDR3 residues: CASSIGGVDTQYF. In DNA, the CDR3 is TGTGCCAGTAGTATTGGAGGGGTAGATACGCAGTATTTT. The V gene is TRBV19, the J gene TRBJ2-3; D might be TRBD2 (6 bases). Germline V CDR1 and CDR2: LNHDA, SQIVND (reference sequence). Trimming left V 3 bases short and J 5 bases short, with 9 bases between. The CDR3 sequence is 13 residues long.

V gene TRBV15 combines with J gene TRBJ2-1; no reliable D call. The CDR3 runs to 13 residues. Germline V gives CDR1 LNHNV, CDR2 YYDKDF (reference sequence). V lost 0 bases and J 9 bases, leaving 9 bases between the germline ends. The DNA for the CDR3 is TGTGCCACCAGCAGAGACAAGTTCGGTGAGCAGTTCTTC. It translates to CATSRDKFGEQFF.

The chain couples TRBV15 to TRBJ1-2, with D possibly matching TRBD1 (5 bases). V dropped 1 base and J dropped 4 bases, with 7 bases sitting between them. The CDR3 is 13 amino acids. The germline V gene has CDR1 LNHNV and CDR2 YYDKDF (reference sequence). CDR3 sequence: CATSRAQGYGYTF. In DNA form, the CDR3 reads TGTGCCACCAGCAGAGCCCAGGGCTATGGCTACACCTTC. The full variable domain, completed using reference TRBV15 and TRBJ1-2, is DAMVIQNPRYQVTQFGKPVTLSCSQTLNHNVMYWYQQKSSQAPKLLFHYYDKDFNNEADTPDNFQSRRPNTSFCFLDIRSPGLGDTAMYLCATSRAQGYGYTFGSGTRLTVV.

This clone was seen once. The rearrangement joins TRBV19 to TRBJ1-1; TRBD1 matches at 8 bases. After removal of 2 bases from V and 0 bases from J, the junction contained 5 bases not matched to a gene. The CDR3 length is 16 residues. Germline V lookup: CDR1 LNHDA, CDR2 SQIVND (reference sequence). The chain's CDR3 is CASSIPRTGMNTEAFF. CDR3 nucleotides: TGTGCCAGTAGTATACCCAGGACAGGGATGAACACTGAAGCTTTCTTT. Together with reference TRBV19 and TRBJ1-1, the CDR3 gives the full variable domain: DGGITQSPKYLFRKEGQNVTLSCEQNLNHDAMYWYRQDPGQGLRLIYYSQIVNDFQKGDIAEGYSVSREKKESFPLTVTSAQKNPTAFYLCASSIPRTGMNTEAFFGQGTRLTVV.